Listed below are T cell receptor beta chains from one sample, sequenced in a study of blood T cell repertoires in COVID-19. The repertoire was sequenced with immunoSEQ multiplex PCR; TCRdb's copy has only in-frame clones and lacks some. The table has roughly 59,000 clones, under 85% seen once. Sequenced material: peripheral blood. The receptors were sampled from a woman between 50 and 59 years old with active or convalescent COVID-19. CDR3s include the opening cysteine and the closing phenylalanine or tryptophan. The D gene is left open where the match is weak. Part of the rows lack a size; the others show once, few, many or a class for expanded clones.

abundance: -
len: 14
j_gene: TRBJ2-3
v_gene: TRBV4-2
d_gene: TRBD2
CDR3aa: CASRVGLGTDTQYF

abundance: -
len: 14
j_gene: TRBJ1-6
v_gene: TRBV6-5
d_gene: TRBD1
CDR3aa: CASSYRQGDSPLHF

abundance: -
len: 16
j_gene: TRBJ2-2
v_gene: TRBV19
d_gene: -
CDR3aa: CASSIGRNSNTGELFF

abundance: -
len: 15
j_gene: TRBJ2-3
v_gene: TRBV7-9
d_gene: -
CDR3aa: CASSILAPDTDTQYF

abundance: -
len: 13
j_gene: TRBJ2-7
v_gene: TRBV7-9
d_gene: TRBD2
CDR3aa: CASSSGLAGEQYF

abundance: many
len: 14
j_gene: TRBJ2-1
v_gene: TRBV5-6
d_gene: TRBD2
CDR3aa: CASSLVLAVGEQFF

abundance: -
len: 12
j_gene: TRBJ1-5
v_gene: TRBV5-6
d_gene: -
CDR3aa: CASSSAGGPQHF

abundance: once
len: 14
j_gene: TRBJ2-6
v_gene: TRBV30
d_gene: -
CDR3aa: CGSPSGSGANVLTF

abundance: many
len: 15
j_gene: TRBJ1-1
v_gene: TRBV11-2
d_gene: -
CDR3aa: CASSPLGEGNTEAFF

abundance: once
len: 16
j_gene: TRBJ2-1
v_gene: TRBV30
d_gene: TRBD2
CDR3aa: CAWSTGGSGRGGEQFF

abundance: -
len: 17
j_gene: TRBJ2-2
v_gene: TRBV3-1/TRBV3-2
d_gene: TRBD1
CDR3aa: CASSQGYRGPNTGELFF

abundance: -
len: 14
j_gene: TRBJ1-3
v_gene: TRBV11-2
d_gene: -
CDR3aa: CASSLTGSGNTIYF

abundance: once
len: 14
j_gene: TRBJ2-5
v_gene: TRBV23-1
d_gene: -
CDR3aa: CASSQSSPGGTQYF